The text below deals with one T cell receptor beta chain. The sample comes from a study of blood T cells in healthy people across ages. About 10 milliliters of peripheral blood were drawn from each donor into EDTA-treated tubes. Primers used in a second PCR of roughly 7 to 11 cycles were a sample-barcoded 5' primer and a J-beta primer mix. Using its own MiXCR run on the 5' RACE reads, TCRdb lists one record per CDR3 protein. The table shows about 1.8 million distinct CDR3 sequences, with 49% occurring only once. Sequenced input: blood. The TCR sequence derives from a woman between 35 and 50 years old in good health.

The CDR3 protein is CASSFYSSSYEQYF. DNA for the CDR3: TGTGCCAGCAGTTTTTACAGTTCCTCCTACGAGCAGTACTTC. The rearrangement joins TRBV28 to TRBJ2-7; D is unresolved. Trimming left V 3 bases short and J 0 bases short, with 9 bases between. CDR1 MDHEN and CDR2 SYDVKM come from the germline V gene. This CDR3 has 14 amino acids.